The 26 T cell receptor beta chains given below trace back to one sample, sequenced in a study of regulatory T cells in long-lasting Graves disease. Through Arm-PCR of CDR3 regions and iRepertoire HTBI primers, TCR beta libraries were built. MiXCR, run by TCRdb on the multiplex PCR reads, gives a single entry per CDR3 protein. The table has 350,000 to 400,000 distinct CDR3 sequences, 15% to 20% seen once. Time point of the sample: newly diagnosed GD, antithyroid drugs for less than 3 months. RNA extracted from PBMCs served as the sequencing template. This sample also belongs to another study, concerning T cells in Graves' hyperthyroidism and ophthalmopathy.

This specimen consisted of peripheral blood mononuclear cells (PBMCs), obtained at new diagnosis, from a patient treated with antithyroid drugs. The receptors were sampled from a woman aged 18-29 years with Graves disease.

This clonotype has just a few counts. V is TRBV3-1 and J is TRBJ2-5; D remains ambiguous. CDR3 length: 17 residues. V was pared by 4 bases and J by 6 bases, with 24 bases between. Per the germline V gene, CDR1 is LGHDT and CDR2 is YNNKEL (reference sequence). CDR3 amino acids: CASSPGGVSLPKQTQYF. CDR3 in DNA: TGTGCCAGCAGCCCCGGTGGGGTCTCCCTACCCAAGCAGACCCAGTACTTC.

The chain recombines TRBV5-1 with TRBJ2-3; possibly TRBD1 or TRBD2 for D (6 bases each). Per the germline V gene, CDR1 is SGHRS and CDR2 is YFSETQ. CDR3 size: 17 residues. Trimming took 1 base from V and 0 from J, leaving 15 bases between them. For the CDR3, the DNA is TGCGCCAGCAGCTTGTGGGGGGCTTTCCCTAGCACAGATACGCAGTATTTT. Translated, it gives CASSLWGAFPSTDTQYF.

The chain employs TRBV13 and TRBJ2-7; 8 bases are a match to TRBD1. V was pared by 0 bases and J by 0 bases, with 10 bases of the junction left unmatched. Germline V gives CDR1 PRHDT, CDR2 FYEKMQ (reference sequence). The CDR3 runs 18 residues. In DNA, the CDR3 is TGTGCCAGCAGCTTAGGGACAGGGGACCCAACCGCCTCCTACGAGCAGTACTTC. Encoded protein: CASSLGTGDPTASYEQYF.

The table lists this clonotype with many counts. The chain employs TRBV6-5 and TRBJ2-3; possibly TRBD2 for D (5 bases). The germline V gene encodes CDR1 MNHEY and CDR2 SVGAGI. V was trimmed by 2 bases and J by 1 base, leaving 10 bases between them. The CDR3 has 15 amino acids. In nucleotides, the CDR3 is TGTGCCAGCAGTTACGGTGGTAGCGGCACAGATACGCAGTATTTT. Its translation is CASSYGGSGTDTQYF.

In its sample, this clonotype was seen many times. The chain carries TRBV2 and TRBJ2-1; 10 bases are a match to TRBD2. The J segment lost 7 bases and the V segment lost 5 bases, leaving 14 bases of the junction unmatched. The CDR3 runs 17 residues. Germline V gene data show CDR1 as SNHLY and CDR2 as FYNNEI. For the CDR3, the DNA is TGTGCCAGCAGTCCAGCCTCACTAGCGGGGAAGGGGAATGAGCAGTTCTTC. Translation gives CASSPASLAGKGNEQFF.

This clonotype was observed at least ten times. The chain carries TRBV6-1 and TRBJ2-3; D gene uncertain. From germline, CDR1 is MNHNS and CDR2 SASEGT. This CDR3 region has 16 residues. The germline V and J ends were trimmed by 0 bases and 9 bases, with 19 bases remaining between them. The DNA for the CDR3 is TGTGCCAGCAGTGAAGCCCTTGGGTTAGGTGCGGAAACGCAGTATTTT. Protein product: CASSEALGLGAETQYF.

This clonotype was counted between two and nine times. The chain couples TRBV20-1 to TRBJ2-1; 11 nucleotides align to TRBD2. This CDR3 region has 14 residues. Germline V gene lookup returns CDR1 DFQATT and CDR2 SNEGSKA (reference sequence). V was pared by 4 bases and J by 8 bases, with 7 bases of the junction left unmatched. The CDR3 DNA reads TGCAGTGCTATAGCGGGAGGGCCTGCGGATGAGCAGTTCTTC. Translation gives CSAIAGGPADEQFF.

This clonotype was detected only a few times. This chain connects TRBV10-3 to TRBJ2-1; D not certain. This CDR3 has 14 amino acids. The germline V gene encodes CDR1 ENHRY and CDR2 SYGVKD. V was clipped by 2 bases and J by 5 bases, with 10 bases between them. The CDR3 reads CAISEHAGDNEQFF. CDR3 DNA: TGTGCCATCAGTGAGCACGCTGGAGACAATGAGCAGTTCTTC.

This clonotype was detected many times. This sequence joins TRBV6-1 and TRBJ1-2; D is uncertain. This CDR3 region has 16 residues. Trimming stripped 5 bases from V and 3 bases from J, with 19 bases between. Germline CDR1 reads MNHNS; CDR2 reads SASEGT. The CDR3 DNA is TGTGCCAGCAGTCGTGAACTGGAGGGTTTCCACTATGGCTACACCTTC. Its protein product is CASSRELEGFHYGYTF.

This clonotype was recorded a few times. V usage is TRBV5-6 and J usage is TRBJ2-3; D ambiguous. The germline V and J ends were trimmed by 7 bases and 5 bases, with 14 bases remaining between them. Germline CDR1 and CDR2: SGHDT and YYEEEE. The length of the CDR3 is 13 residues. The chain's CDR3 is CASSNSAQDTQYF. The CDR3 DNA reads as TGTGCCAGCTCCAATTCGGCTCAAGATACGCAGTATTTT.

At least ten counts were recorded for this clonotype. As DNA, the CDR3 is TGTGCCAGCAGTGGGTTAGGACTAGCGGGAGGGTCGGTACTAGGTGAGCAGTTCTTC. Translating it yields CASSGLGLAGGSVLGEQFF. V is TRBV2 and J is TRBJ2-1, with TRBD2 matching over 15 bases. J was trimmed by 9 bases and V by 4 bases; bases with no gene match: 16. Germline values: CDR1 SNHLY, CDR2 FYNNEI. There are 19 residues in the CDR3.

This clonotype was picked up a small number of times. This chain uses TRBV25-1 with TRBJ2-7, with 9 bases lining up with TRBD1. Per the germline V gene, CDR1 is MGHDK and CDR2 is SYGVNS. The CDR3 is 14 amino acids. J gave up 2 bases and V 8 bases, and 7 bases lay outside the gene matches. The CDR3 is CASAPGQGPYEQYF. The CDR3 DNA is TGTGCCAGCGCCCCGGGACAGGGTCCCTACGAGCAGTACTTC.

The chain links TRBV29-1 to TRBJ2-6; weak D call: TRBD1 (5 bases). CDR3 length: 12 amino acids. Trimming removed 4 bases at V and 15 bases at J, with 16 bases between. Germline values: CDR1 SQVTM, CDR2 ANQGSEA. Here the CDR3 reads CSVAGDSDPLTF. The CDR3 nucleotides read TGCAGCGTTGCGGGTGACAGTGACCCCCTGACTTTC.

This clonotype was counted a few times. This chain uses TRBV5-6 with TRBJ2-7, with 10 bases lining up with TRBD1. With V trimmed by 1 base and J by 4 bases, 5 bases remained unmatched. Per germline, CDR1 SGHDT and CDR2 YYEEEE. The CDR3 has 15 residues. CDR3 region: CASSLFGQGVYEQYF. The CDR3 bases are TGTGCCAGCAGCTTGTTCGGACAGGGGGTTTACGAGCAGTACTTC.

This chain links TRBV3-1 with TRBJ2-6; D uncertain. This CDR3 comprises 16 residues. Per germline, CDR1 LGHDT and CDR2 YNNKEL (reference sequence). V was cut by 3 bases and J by 9 bases, with 18 bases left in between. In DNA, the CDR3 is TGTGCCAGCAGCCATGGCCTCCGCTCGGTTGGCAACGTCCTGACTTTC. It specifies CASSHGLRSVGNVLTF.

In its sample, this clonotype was seen many times. V usage is TRBV2 and J usage is TRBJ1-1, with D tentatively TRBD1 (5 bases). The CDR3 totals 15 residues. V was clipped by 5 bases and J by 0 bases, with 13 bases between them. Looked up from germline, CDR1 is SNHLY and CDR2 is FYNNEI. The CDR3 protein is CASSSLAGLNTEAFF. The CDR3 DNA follows: TGTGCCAGCAGTTCCCTCGCAGGGTTGAACACTGAAGCTTTCTTT.

In its sample, this clonotype was seen many times. CDR3 coding DNA: TGCGCCAGCAGCTTTCAAGTCAGGGGGAGCTCCTACGAGCAGTACTTC. Protein: CASSFQVRGSSYEQYF. The chain uses TRBV5-1 and TRBJ2-7, with 7 positions matching TRBD1. V lost 2 bases, J lost 0 bases, and 8 bases stayed unmatched. CDR1 is SGHRS and CDR2 is YFSETQ in the germline V gene. The CDR3 has 16 residues.

This clonotype was detected many times. The V and J genes are TRBV18 and TRBJ1-4, with D maybe TRBD1 (5 bases). This CDR3 is built from 12 residues. The ends were cut back, 4 bases at V and 8 bases at J, with 8 bases in the middle. Germline CDR1 KGHSH, CDR2 LQKENI. As DNA, the CDR3 is TGTGCCAGCTCACGGGACGGGGAAAAACTGTTTTTT. Its protein is CASSRDGEKLFF.

This clonotype was seen ten or more times. This chain uses TRBV12-3 or TRBV12-4 with TRBJ2-3, with no clear D. The CDR3 totals 13 residues. V lost 6 bases, J lost 0 bases, and 7 bases lay in between. Here the CDR3 reads CASRHSSTDTQYF. CDR3 coding DNA: TGTGCCAGCAGGCACTCTAGCACAGATACGCAGTATTTT.

J is TRBJ1-1 and V is TRBV14; a weak D match, TRBD1 (6 bases). The CDR3 runs 15 residues. CDR1 and CDR2 from the germline V gene are SGHDN and FVKESK. V lost 1 base to trimming and J lost 3 bases, with 12 bases between them. The DNA for the CDR3 is TGTGCCAGCAGCCAAGGAGGGGGGTTGGACACTGAAGCTTTCTTT. Translated: CASSQGGGLDTEAFF.

This clonotype came up many times. The chain recombines TRBV7-3 with TRBJ2-3, with D possibly TRBD2 on 6 matching bases. Trimming took 8 bases from V and 13 from J, leaving 16 bases between them. Germline-derived CDR1 and CDR2 are SGHTA and FQGTGA. The CDR3 contains 11 residues. CDR3 DNA sequence: TGTGCCAGCTCTTTAGCGGCTCGGGAGTATTTT. This translates into CASSLAAREYF.

This clonotype was counted a few times. The chain recombines TRBV9 with TRBJ2-2; D could derive from TRBD1 or TRBD2 (5 bases each). This CDR3 has 16 amino acids. Trimming shortened V by 0 bases and J by 2 bases, and 11 bases separated the two germline ends. Germline CDR1 and CDR2: SGDLS and YYNGEE. Written as DNA, the CDR3 is TGTGCCAGCAGCGTAGCCGGGGCGGTTAACACCGGGGAGCTGTTTTTT. Translation: CASSVAGAVNTGELFF.

This clonotype was detected ten times or more. The chain is built from TRBV11-2 and TRBJ2-1; D might be TRBD2 (6 bases). The CDR3 spans 13 residues. Trimming stripped 5 bases from V and 10 bases from J, with 15 bases between. The V gene's germline CDR1 is SGHAT and CDR2 FQNNGV. The CDR3 reads CASSSRLVREQFF. In DNA, the CDR3 is TGTGCCAGCAGCAGTCGACTAGTCCGGGAGCAGTTCTTC. The complete variable domain, with remaining parts taken from reference TRBV11-2 and TRBJ2-1, reads EAGVAQSPRYKIIEKRQSVAFWCNPISGHATLYWYQQILGQGPKLLIQFQNNGVVDDSQLPKDRFSAERLKGVDSTLKIQPAKLEDSAVYLCASSSRLVREQFFGPGTRLTVL.

This clonotype was seen repeatedly, ten times or more. The rearrangement links TRBV12-3 or TRBV12-4 to TRBJ2-7; D unclear. This CDR3 spans 13 amino acids. Trimming removed 1 base at V and 3 bases at J, with 7 bases between. CDR3 sequence reads: CASSLDTRYEQYF. Here the CDR3 DNA reads TGTGCCAGCAGTTTAGACACCCGCTACGAGCAGTACTTC.

There are a few counts of this clonotype. The chain carries TRBV20-1 and TRBJ1-1, with D perhaps TRBD1 (5 bases). CDR3 length equals 16 residues. CDR1 is DFQATT, CDR2 SNEGSKA, per germline (reference sequence). V dropped 0 bases and J dropped 0 bases, with 14 bases sitting between them. The CDR3 DNA follows: TGCAGTGCTAGAGATGGGAGGGGCCCATTGAACACTGAAGCTTTCTTT. Encoded protein: CSARDGRGPLNTEAFF.

This clonotype was seen once. V is TRBV2 and J is TRBJ1-1; no clear D gene. The germline V gene encodes CDR1 SNHLY and CDR2 FYNNEI. Trimming removed 6 bases from V and 7 bases from J, with 15 bases in between. This CDR3 has 13 amino acids. CDR3 residues: CASRSSAGDEAFF. CDR3 bases: TGTGCCAGCAGGTCCTCGGCAGGCGATGAAGCTTTCTTT.